Here is one TCR beta chain with its context. These data are taken from a study of blood T cell repertoires in COVID-19. Libraries were prepared by immunoSEQ multiplex PCR; TCRdb keeps only in-frame clonotypes and omits some of them. Of 120,000 to 150,000 clones listed, about 80% are singletons. Sequenced: peripheral blood. This TCR derives from an elderly woman in a cohort sampled during active or convalescent COVID-19.

CDR3 loop: CASSGTGLALYGYTF. CDR3 nucleotide sequence: TGTGCCAGCAGCGGGACAGGGTTGGCCTTGTATGGCTACACCTTC. The genes are TRBV5-5 and TRBJ1-2; 9 bases line up with TRBD1. Germline assignment: CDR1 SGHKS and CDR2 YYEKEE (reference sequence). Germline trimming cut 4 bases from V and 5 bases from J; bases unmatched to any gene: 9. The length of the CDR3 is 15 residues.